The 14 T cell receptor beta chains below were found in one sample sequenced in a study of blood T cells in healthy people across ages (dated by TCRdb to between 2015 and 2017). Preparation of the library involved 5' RACE. Sequencing instrument: Illumina HiSeq 2500. A second PCR of about 7 to 12 cycles was performed with a sample-barcoded 5' primer and a J-beta primer mix. Starting from the raw public reads, TCRdb applied fastp trimming at Q25, assembled clones with MiXCR and retained in-frame beta chains. Each record represents a unique CDR3 protein, reported with the most common genes and DNA among its rows. Recorded for this sample are fewer than 1.5 million distinct CDR3 sequences; around two fifths of them occurred a single time. The ten largest account for 7% to 9.5% of the sample. Sequencing input: blood. All receptors come from a woman under 30 in good health.

V gene TRBV5-6 combines with J gene TRBJ2-1; 11 bases agree with TRBD1. The trim removed 3 bases at V and 6 bases at J, leaving 5 bases unmatched. Per germline, CDR1 SGHDT and CDR2 YYEEEE. CDR3 size: 15 residues. The CDR3 here is CASSWVGTGGNEQFF. The CDR3 coding sequence is TGTGCCAGCAGCTGGGTGGGGACAGGGGGCAATGAGCAGTTCTTC.

This clonotype appeared many times. The rearrangement uses TRBV29-1 and TRBJ2-5; D gene uncertain. V lost 6 bases to trimming and J lost 6 bases, with 20 bases between them. This CDR3 has 14 amino acids. Germline assignment: CDR1 SQVTM and CDR2 ANQGSEA. The CDR3 is CSVERVAGQKTQYF. In nucleotides, the CDR3 is TGCAGCGTAGAAAGGGTGGCAGGTCAAAAGACCCAGTACTTC.

This clonotype came up once. The chain links TRBV3-1 to TRBJ2-7; D gene unclear. V was cut by 1 base and J by 7 bases, with 14 bases left in between. The CDR3 loop spans 14 amino acids. Germline V gene sequence: CDR1 LGHDT, CDR2 YNNKEL (reference sequence). CDR3 bases: TGTGCCAGCAGCCAAGGCGGCACCCACAATGAGCAGTACTTC. It codes for CASSQGGTHNEQYF.

The V gene is TRBV20-1, the J gene TRBJ1-1; D is possibly TRBD1 (6 bases). The length of the CDR3 is 13 residues. The ends were cut back, 6 bases at V and 2 bases at J, with 13 bases in the middle. From germline, CDR1 is DFQATT and CDR2 SNEGSKA (reference sequence). CDR3 protein: CSAWGQLNTEAFF. CDR3 DNA sequence: TGCAGTGCCTGGGGACAACTCAACACTGAAGCTTTCTTT.

The chain links TRBV15 to TRBJ2-1; TRBD2 is a possible D gene (6 bases). V shed 0 bases and J shed 2 bases, with 14 bases lying between them. This CDR3 has 17 residues. Germline V gives CDR1 LNHNV, CDR2 YYDKDF (reference sequence). CDR3 loop: CATSRDQTGATYNEQFF. DNA of the CDR3: TGTGCCACCAGCAGAGATCAAACGGGAGCGACCTACAATGAGCAGTTCTTC.

This clonotype was observed a few times. V usage is TRBV4-1 and J usage is TRBJ2-7, with a weak D call TRBD2 (6 bases). Per germline, CDR1 MGHRA and CDR2 YSYEKL. The length of the CDR3 is 15 residues. V lost 3 bases to trimming and J lost 0 bases, with 12 bases between them. For the CDR3, the DNA is TGCGCCAGCAGCCAGGCCTCTAGCGACTCCTACGAGCAGTACTTC. It specifies CASSQASSDSYEQYF.

This chain joins TRBV7-2 and TRBJ2-1; D might be TRBD1 or TRBD2, each matching 5 bases. The closer fit of TRBJ2-7 to the DNA end suggests the J call may be wrong. Looked up from germline, CDR1 is SGHTA and CDR2 is FQGNSA. This CDR3 comprises 20 residues. The CDR3 reads CASSLRGLRGTPPSYNEQYF. CDR3 nucleotides: TGTGCCAGCAGCTTAAGAGGGTTGAGGGGCACGCCACCCTCCTACAATGAGCAGTACTTC.

The genes are TRBV9 and TRBJ2-7; 11 nucleotides agree with TRBD2. This CDR3 is built from 15 residues. Trimming cost V 6 bases and J 2 bases; bases outside gene matches: 7. Germline V gives CDR1 SGDLS, CDR2 YYNGEE. CDR3 amino acids: CASKAGLAGAYEQYF. For the CDR3, the DNA is TGTGCCAGCAAGGCTGGACTAGCGGGCGCCTACGAGCAGTACTTC.

This clonotype has more than one count but fewer than ten. J is TRBJ1-2 and V is TRBV6-2 or TRBV6-3; D gene ambiguous. This CDR3 comprises 13 residues. CDR1 is MNHEY and CDR2 is SVGEGT in the germline V gene. V shed 2 bases and J shed 5 bases, with 9 bases lying between them. CDR3 loop: CASSYRQQYGYTF. CDR3 DNA: TGTGCCAGCAGTTACCGGCAGCAATATGGCTACACCTTC.

The chain carries TRBV2 and TRBJ2-5, with 8 positions matching TRBD1. The CDR3 spans 15 residues. V was pared by 4 bases and J by 4 bases, with 8 bases of the junction left unmatched. Germline CDR1 SNHLY, CDR2 FYNNEI. The CDR3 reads CASSADSQGAETQYF. The CDR3 bases are TGTGCCAGCAGTGCGGACTCCCAGGGGGCAGAGACCCAGTACTTC.

The J gene is TRBJ2-6, the V gene TRBV5-1, with D perhaps matching TRBD1 (5 bases). Looked up from germline, CDR1 is SGHRS and CDR2 is YFSETQ. CDR3 length: 16 residues. V lost 0 bases and J 6 bases, leaving 13 bases between the germline ends. CDR3 nucleotide sequence: TGCGCCAGCAGCTTGGCCAGGGTCCTGGAGGCCAACGTCCTGACTTTC. Protein: CASSLARVLEANVLTF.

With regard to this clonotype: One junction end does not reproduce the germline sequence, and a read error may be involved. The gene calls are TRBV20-1 and TRBJ2-3; D possibly matches TRBD1 or TRBD2 (5 bases each). The CDR3 is 16 residues long. The germline gives CDR1 DFQATT, CDR2 SNEGSKA (reference sequence). This CDR3 is CSATTFGAVLTDKQYF. The CDR3 coding sequence is TGCAGTGCCACTACCTTCGGGGCAGTCCTTACGGATAAGCAGTATTTT.

The V and J genes are TRBV3-1 and TRBJ2-1; 8 bases are shared with TRBD2. The germline gives CDR1 LGHDT, CDR2 YNNKEL (reference sequence). The J segment lost 7 bases and the V segment lost 3 bases, leaving 11 bases of the junction unmatched. The CDR3 is 16 amino acids. The DNA of the CDR3 is TGTGCCAGCAGCCAGGGAGGAGCGGGGGCAATAAATGAGCAGTTCTTC. Protein: CASSQGGAGAINEQFF.

There are a few counts of this clonotype. This sequence joins TRBV20-1 and TRBJ2-1; D unclear. Per the germline V gene, CDR1 is DFQATT and CDR2 is SNEGSKA (reference sequence). Trimming took off 3 bases at V and 6 bases at J, with 9 bases between the two ends. The CDR3 is 12 residues long. For the CDR3, the DNA is TGCAGTGCTAGGTCGGGTCTCAATGAGCAGTTCTTC. Translation gives CSARSGLNEQFF.